The 18 T cell receptor beta chains given below trace back to one sample, sequenced in a study of T cells in localized non-small cell lung cancer. Sequencing used immunoSEQ multiplex PCR; TCRdb keeps in-frame clones, though not all of them. This table holds about 25,000 clones, roughly nine tenths found once. Sequenced here: peripheral blood, sampled before any cancer treatment. Receptors originate from a woman aged 35-75 years with stage I lung adenocarcinoma.

The chain is built from TRBV18 and TRBJ2-3; D possibly corresponds to TRBD2 (6 bases). Germline assignment: CDR1 KGHSH and CDR2 LQKENI. This CDR3 spans 17 amino acids. The V and J ends lost 3 bases and 2 bases respectively, with 18 bases between them. CDR3 residues: CASSPGSWIITTDTQYF. The CDR3 DNA is TGTGCCAGCTCACCCGGGAGTTGGATAATCACCACAGATACGCAGTATTTT.

The V call is TRBV28, the J call TRBJ1-1; tentatively, D is TRBD1 (5 bases). Germline V lookup: CDR1 MDHEN, CDR2 SYDVKM. The CDR3 contains 12 residues. The V gene lost 6 bases and the J gene lost 4 bases, with 9 bases spanning the gap. Here the CDR3 DNA reads TGTGCCAGCAGCAGAGGGGTCACTGAAGCTTTCTTT. Translated: CASSRGVTEAFF.

The J gene is TRBJ1-5, the V gene TRBV6-1; D is uncertain. Trimming took off 4 bases at V and 5 bases at J, with 12 bases between the two ends. Germline CDR1 reads MNHNS; CDR2 reads SASEGT. This CDR3 has 14 residues. The DNA for the CDR3 is TGTGCCAGCAGTGTATCACGGGCGGATCAGCCCCAGCATTTT. This encodes CASSVSRADQPQHF.

V gene TRBV4-1 combines with J gene TRBJ2-5, with no clear D. The V end was cut by 1 base, the J end by 5 bases, with 8 bases between. The CDR3 is 13 amino acids. Germline CDR1 reads MGHRA; CDR2 reads YSYEKL. CDR3 sequence (DNA): TGCGCCAGCAGCCAAGGAGGTGGGGAGACCCAGTACTTC. It codes for CASSQGGGETQYF.

This sequence joins TRBV18 and TRBJ2-5, with no clear D. CDR1 is KGHSH and CDR2 is LQKENI in the germline V gene. Trimming took 6 bases from V and 5 from J, leaving 7 bases between them. The CDR3 is made up of 11 amino acids. The CDR3 nucleotides read TGTGCCAGCTCCTCGAGGGAGACCCAGTACTTC. It is translated as CASSSRETQYF.

The chain uses TRBV6-5 and TRBJ1-5; maybe TRBD1 (6 bases). The V and J ends lost 5 bases and 5 bases respectively, with 10 bases between them. CDR1 and CDR2 from the germline V gene are MNHEY and SVGAGI. The CDR3 runs 13 residues. CDR3 nucleotides: TGTGCCAGCAGTAGACAGGAAGATCAGCCCCAGCATTTT. It translates to CASSRQEDQPQHF.

The chain is built from TRBV10-1 and TRBJ2-5; the D gene is possibly TRBD1 (6 bases). Matching the DNA end better, TRBJ2-7 makes the J call doubtful. The CDR3 is 13 amino acids. The germline gives CDR1 WNHNN, CDR2 SYGVQD (reference sequence). The CDR3 bases are TGCGCCAGCAGTCGGGACACGTCCTACGAGCAGTACTTC. Encoded protein: CASSRDTSYEQYF.

This clone was detected once. V gene TRBV7-9 combines with J gene TRBJ2-7; possibly TRBD1 for D (6 bases). The germline V and J ends were trimmed by 2 bases and 6 bases, with 20 bases remaining between them. The CDR3 is 16 amino acids. Per germline, CDR1 SEHNR and CDR2 FQNEAQ (reference sequence). The CDR3: CASSLMFQGQNGEQYF. The DNA for the CDR3 is TGTGCCAGCAGCTTAATGTTCCAGGGGCAAAACGGCGAGCAGTACTTC.

The chain joins TRBV6-5 to TRBJ2-3, with TRBD1 matching over 7 bases. CDR3 length equals 14 residues. J lost 5 bases, V lost 4 bases, and 6 bases had no gene match. The germline CDR1 and CDR2 sequences are MNHEY and SVGAGI. Here the CDR3 reads CASSFGQGVDTQYF. The DNA for the CDR3 is TGTGCCAGCAGTTTCGGGCAGGGGGTAGATACGCAGTATTTT.

This clone came up once. V usage is TRBV5-1 and J usage is TRBJ1-2, with 7 bases aligning to TRBD1. Per the germline V gene, CDR1 is SGHRS and CDR2 is YFSETQ. CDR3 length: 17 amino acids. After removal of 6 bases from V and 2 bases from J, the junction contained 16 bases not matched to a gene. The CDR3 DNA is TGCGCCAGCAAGAGCAGAGCCGGGGACAGCATCAACTATGGCTACACCTTC. Protein: CASKSRAGDSINYGYTF.

The rearrangement links TRBV27 to TRBJ2-2; D perhaps matches TRBD2 (6 bases). CDR1 is MNHEY, CDR2 SMNVEV, per germline (reference sequence). Trimming removed 2 bases at V and 5 bases at J, with 15 bases between. The CDR3 covers 16 residues. The CDR3 here is CASSLGAGGLTGELFF. DNA of the CDR3: TGTGCCAGCAGTTTAGGTGCTGGGGGGTTGACCGGGGAGCTGTTTTTT.

V usage is TRBV6-6 and J usage is TRBJ2-7; TRBD1 might be the D (5 bases). V shed 6 bases and J shed 1 base, with 13 bases lying between them. CDR3 length equals 14 residues. Germline CDR1 reads MNHNY; CDR2 reads SVGAGI (reference sequence). The CDR3 region has the DNA TGTGCCAGCAGCCCAATAGACAGATCCTACGAGCAGTACTTC. Protein product: CASSPIDRSYEQYF.

This clone was counted a single time. The chain employs TRBV15 and TRBJ2-7, with a possible D match to TRBD2 (5 bases). In germline, CDR1 is LNHNV, CDR2 YYDKDF (reference sequence). The CDR3 totals 14 residues. With 3 bases removed from V and 1 base from J, the gap between germline ends came to 10 bases. This chain's CDR3 is CATSRSGISYEQYF. Here the CDR3 DNA reads TGTGCCACCAGCAGGAGCGGTATTTCCTACGAGCAGTACTTC.

V and J are TRBV19 and TRBJ1-3, with D perhaps TRBD1 (6 bases). CDR1 and CDR2 (germline): LNHDA, SQIVND (reference sequence). This CDR3 has 13 residues. The V and J ends lost 6 bases and 2 bases respectively, with 8 bases between them. The CDR3 DNA reads TGTGCCAGTAGGGGACAAACTGGAAACACCATATATTTT. This sequence encodes CASRGQTGNTIYF. The complete variable domain, with remaining parts taken from reference TRBV19 and TRBJ1-3, reads DGGITQSPKYLFRKEGQNVTLSCEQNLNHDAMYWYRQDPGQGLRLIYYSQIVNDFQKGDIAEGYSVSREKKESFPLTVTSAQKNPTAFYLCASRGQTGNTIYFGEGSWLTVV.

This chain uses TRBV28 with TRBJ2-6; D is possibly TRBD2 (5 bases). Trimming took 6 bases from V and 0 from J, leaving 12 bases between them. Germline CDR1 MDHEN, CDR2 SYDVKM. The CDR3 is made up of 16 amino acids. The CDR3 nucleotides read TGTGCCAGCAGCGGCGCGGGTGTCTCTGGGGCCAACGTCCTGACTTTC. This gives the protein CASSGAGVSGANVLTF.

The rearrangement uses TRBV6-1 and TRBJ1-3; possibly TRBD1 for D (6 bases). The CDR3 totals 16 residues. Germline V lookup: CDR1 MNHNS, CDR2 SASEGT. The V end was cut by 3 bases, the J end by 0 bases, with 12 bases between. CDR3 nucleotide sequence: TGTGCCAGCAGTGATAGAGGGGGGATCTCTGGAAACACCATATATTTT. It yields the protein CASSDRGGISGNTIYF.

The chain uses TRBV5-1 and TRBJ1-1; 9 positions agree with TRBD1. There are 20 residues in the CDR3. V shed 4 bases, J shed 1 base, and the junction held 20 bases outside the gene matches. Germline CDR1 SGHRS, CDR2 YFSETQ. The DNA for the CDR3 is TGCGCCAGCAGCAACCTGGTATGGGACAGGGTCTCATCCTGGAACACTGAAGCTTTCTTT. This gives the protein CASSNLVWDRVSSWNTEAFF.

The V call is TRBV7-9, the J call TRBJ2-5, with a weak D call TRBD1 (5 bases). The CDR3 sequence is 12 residues long. Germline CDR1 SEHNR, CDR2 FQNEAQ (reference sequence). Trimming took 5 bases from V and 3 from J, leaving 7 bases between them. CDR3: CASSGAKETQYF. As DNA, the CDR3 is TGTGCCAGCAGCGGGGCTAAAGAGACCCAGTACTTC.